This TCR beta chain emerged from a study of blood T cell repertoires in COVID-19. At the level of the study: The samples span acute and convalescent COVID-19 from the United States, Italy and Spain. The analysed material was cDNA or gDNA that came from T cells, B-cell-depleted T cells, or PBMCs.

After removal of 1 base from V and 7 bases from J, the junction contained 10 bases not matched to a gene. This CDR3 is 17 amino acids long. Germline V gives CDR1 MRHNA, CDR2 SNTAGT. Original handling: Amplification with reference gene primers provided the estimates of nucleated cell counts. Sequenced by immunoSEQ multiplex PCR; TCRdb stores in-frame clones only, minus some. Clone size and the V and J calls come from that table; the DNA yielded D and trimming. The data show roughly 83,000 clones, around 87% seen once. The chain is built from TRBV6-4 and TRBJ2-1, with 10 positions matching TRBD2. The material sequenced was peripheral blood. The TCR was taken from a man aged 80 or over with active or convalescent COVID-19. CDR3 DNA sequence: TGTGCCAGCAGTGACTACCCCAGCGGGGGGGCCAGGAATGAGCAGTTCTTC. It translates to CASSDYPSGGARNEQFF.